The 9 T cell receptor beta chains below were found in one sample sequenced in a study of T-cell reconstitution after alpha-beta-depleted transplantation in children. It was with unique molecular identifiers that the TCRbeta library was prepared. TCRdb called the PCR reads again in MiXCR, with one record for every CDR3 protein. The sample yields under 250,000 distinct CDR3 sequences, approximately 17% seen once. This specimen was PBMCs, mostly from graft donor cells, taken 360 days after TCRalphabeta/CD19-depleted stem cell transplant. The receptors originated from a male patient under 10 years old who had a stem cell transplant for acute lymphoblastic leukemia, so the T cells may come from the graft donor.

In this sample, this clonotype turned up a few times. This rearrangement joins TRBV28 to TRBJ1-4; 9 positions match TRBD1. With 7 bases clipped from V and 8 bases from J, the junction kept 8 bases outside the gene matches. Per the germline V gene, CDR1 is MDHEN and CDR2 is SYDVKM. This CDR3 is 14 amino acids long. This CDR3 reads CASNTPGQGEKLFF. The CDR3 DNA follows: TGTGCCAGCAACACACCGGGACAGGGCGAAAAACTGTTTTTT.

This chain uses TRBV20-1 with TRBJ2-3, with D unclear. The CDR3 consists of 15 residues. Germline V gene data show CDR1 as DFQATT and CDR2 as SNEGSKA (reference sequence). V lost 3 bases, J lost 1 base, and 14 bases lay in between. The CDR3 loop reads CSARNSIHGTDTQYF. In nucleotides, the CDR3 is TGCAGTGCTAGGAATTCCATACACGGCACAGATACGCAGTATTTT.

J is TRBJ2-1 and V is TRBV10-3, with D maybe TRBD2 (6 bases). The CDR3 has 14 residues. V was cut by 2 bases and J by 8 bases, with 13 bases left in between. Per germline, CDR1 ENHRY and CDR2 SYGVKD. The CDR3 region has the DNA TGTGCCATCAGTGAGATACAGAGGAGGGATGAGCAGTTCTTC. As protein: CAISEIQRRDEQFF.

This clonotype was seen a handful of times. The chain combines TRBV7-2 with TRBJ2-1; D is uncertain. The CDR3 covers 16 residues. Trimming pared 5 bases from V and 0 bases from J, leaving 14 bases between. Germline-derived CDR1 and CDR2 are SGHTA and FQGNSA. The CDR3 DNA follows: TGTGCCAGCAGCGTCCCCCGCGCAAGCTCCTACAATGAGCAGTTCTTC. It is translated as CASSVPRASSYNEQFF.

V is TRBV5-1 and J is TRBJ2-3; D not resolved. V was pared by 4 bases and J by 6 bases, with 12 bases between. Germline V lookup: CDR1 SGHRS, CDR2 YFSETQ. The CDR3 loop spans 13 amino acids. The CDR3 sequence: CASSAGPHDTQYF. The CDR3 DNA reads as TGCGCCAGCAGCGCCGGACCCCACGATACGCAGTATTTT.

This sequence joins TRBV10-3 and TRBJ2-7; 9 bases align to TRBD2. The V gene end was trimmed by 6 bases and the J gene end by 3 bases; junction bases not matched to a gene: 15. In germline, CDR1 is ENHRY, CDR2 SYGVKD. This CDR3 is 17 amino acids long. The CDR3, as DNA: TGTGCCATCAGGCCCGAGATGCGGGGACTAGCTGTCTACGAGCAGTACTTC. Its protein is CAIRPEMRGLAVYEQYF.

The V gene is TRBV4-1, the J gene TRBJ1-4; 7 bases align to TRBD1. J lost 11 bases, V lost 0 bases, and 9 bases had no gene match. Germline lookup yields CDR1 MGHRA and CDR2 YSYEKL. The length of the CDR3 is 15 residues. As DNA, the CDR3 is TGCGCCAGCAGCCAAGATAGGGGGCCCCTACGGAAACTGTTTTTT. Amino acid sequence: CASSQDRGPLRKLFF.

The chain joins TRBV5-1 to TRBJ1-1; D gene uncertain. V lost 3 bases and J lost 4, with 10 bases in between. The CDR3 runs to 13 residues. Per the germline V gene, CDR1 is SGHRS and CDR2 is YFSETQ. CDR3 in amino acids: CASSSDPSTEAFF. The CDR3 nucleotides read TGCGCCAGCAGCTCCGACCCAAGCACTGAAGCTTTCTTT.

This sequence joins TRBV20-1 and TRBJ2-2; TRBD2 is a possible D gene (6 bases). V lost 2 bases and J lost 1, with 8 bases in between. Germline assignment: CDR1 DFQATT and CDR2 SNEGSKA (reference sequence). The CDR3 length is 14 residues. CDR3: CSARSGGNTGELFF. The CDR3 DNA sequence: TGCAGTGCTAGATCCGGGGGGAACACCGGGGAGCTGTTTTTT.